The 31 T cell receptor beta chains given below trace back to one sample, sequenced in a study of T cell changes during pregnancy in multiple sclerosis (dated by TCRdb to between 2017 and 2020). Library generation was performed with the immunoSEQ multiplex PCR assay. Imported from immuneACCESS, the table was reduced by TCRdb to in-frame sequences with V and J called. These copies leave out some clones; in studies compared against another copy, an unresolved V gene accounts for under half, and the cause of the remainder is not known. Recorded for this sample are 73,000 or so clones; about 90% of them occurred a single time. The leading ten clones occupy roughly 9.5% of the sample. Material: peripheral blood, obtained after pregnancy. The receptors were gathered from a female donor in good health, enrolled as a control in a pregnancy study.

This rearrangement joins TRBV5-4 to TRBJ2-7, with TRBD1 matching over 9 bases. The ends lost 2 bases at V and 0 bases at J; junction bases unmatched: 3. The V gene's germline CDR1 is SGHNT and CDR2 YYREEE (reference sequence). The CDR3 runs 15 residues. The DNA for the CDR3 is TGTGCCAGCAGCTTTGGGGACAGGGACTCCTACGAGCAGTACTTC. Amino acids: CASSFGDRDSYEQYF.

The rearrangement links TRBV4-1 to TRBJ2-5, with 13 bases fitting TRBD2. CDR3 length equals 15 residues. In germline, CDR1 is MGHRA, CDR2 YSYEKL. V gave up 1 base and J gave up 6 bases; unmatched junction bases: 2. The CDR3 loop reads CASSQGTSGGQTQYF. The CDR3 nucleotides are TGCGCCAGCAGCCAAGGGACTAGCGGGGGTCAGACCCAGTACTTC.

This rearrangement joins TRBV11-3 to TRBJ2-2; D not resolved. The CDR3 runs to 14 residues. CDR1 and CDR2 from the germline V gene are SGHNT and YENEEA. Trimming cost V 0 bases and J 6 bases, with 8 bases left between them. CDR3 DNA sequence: TGTGCCAGCAGCTTAGATCAAAATGCCGGGGAGCTGTTTTTT. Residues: CASSLDQNAGELFF.

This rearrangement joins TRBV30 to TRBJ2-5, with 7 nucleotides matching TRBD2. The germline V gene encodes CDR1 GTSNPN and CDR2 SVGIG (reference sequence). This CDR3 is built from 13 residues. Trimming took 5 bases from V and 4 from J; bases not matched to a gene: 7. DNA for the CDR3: TGTGCCTGGTCATCAAGCGGGGTAGAGACCCAGTACTTC. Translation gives CAWSSSGVETQYF.

The CDR3 bases are TGTGCCAGTAGTAAGAGGACAGGGGGCTCGGATTCACCCCTCCACTTT. It specifies CASSKRTGGSDSPLHF. This chain uses TRBV19 with TRBJ1-6, with 11 bases fitting TRBD1. The germline V gene has CDR1 LNHDA and CDR2 SQIVND (reference sequence). The CDR3 is 16 residues long. V lost 4 bases to trimming and J lost 8 bases; unmatched junction nucleotides: 7.

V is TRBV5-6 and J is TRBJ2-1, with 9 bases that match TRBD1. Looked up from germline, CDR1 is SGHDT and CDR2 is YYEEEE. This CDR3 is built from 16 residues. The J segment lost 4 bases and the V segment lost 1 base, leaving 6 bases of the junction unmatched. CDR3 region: CASSLLGGTGYNEQFF. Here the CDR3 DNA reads TGTGCCAGCAGCTTGTTGGGGGGGACAGGGTACAATGAGCAGTTCTTC.

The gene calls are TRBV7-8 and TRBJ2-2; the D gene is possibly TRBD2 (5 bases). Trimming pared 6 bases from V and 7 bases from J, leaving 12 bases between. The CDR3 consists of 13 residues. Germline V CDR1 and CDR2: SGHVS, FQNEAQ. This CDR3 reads CASSLSAGGELFF. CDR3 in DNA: TGTGCCAGCAGTCTTAGCGCGGGCGGGGAGCTGTTTTTT.

CDR3 sequence: CASSGTSGAYEQYF. The CDR3 nucleotides are TGTGCCAGCAGCGGCACTAGCGGGGCCTACGAGCAGTACTTC. The chain couples TRBV11-3 to TRBJ2-7; TRBD2 aligns across 10 bases. The trim removed 5 bases at V and 2 bases at J, leaving 3 bases unmatched. CDR1 SGHNT and CDR2 YENEEA come from the germline V gene. The CDR3 is 14 residues long.

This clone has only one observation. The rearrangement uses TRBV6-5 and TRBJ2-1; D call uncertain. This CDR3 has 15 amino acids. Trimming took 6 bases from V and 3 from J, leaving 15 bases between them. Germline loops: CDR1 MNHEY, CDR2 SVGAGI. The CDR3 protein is CASSPTGGGYNEQFF. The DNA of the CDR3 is TGTGCCAGCAGCCCGACGGGTGGCGGCTACAATGAGCAGTTCTTC.

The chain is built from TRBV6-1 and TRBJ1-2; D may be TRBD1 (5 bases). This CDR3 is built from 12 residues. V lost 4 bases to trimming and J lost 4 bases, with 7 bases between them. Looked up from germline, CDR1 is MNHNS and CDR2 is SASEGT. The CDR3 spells CASSGQLYGYTF. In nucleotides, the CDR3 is TGTGCCAGCAGTGGACAGCTCTATGGCTACACCTTC.

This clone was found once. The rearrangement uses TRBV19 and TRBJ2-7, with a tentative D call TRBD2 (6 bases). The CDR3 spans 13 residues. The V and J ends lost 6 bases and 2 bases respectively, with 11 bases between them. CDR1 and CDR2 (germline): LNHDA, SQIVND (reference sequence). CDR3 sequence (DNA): TGTGCCAGTAGCCCGGGACTTACCTACGAGCAGTACTTC. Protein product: CASSPGLTYEQYF.

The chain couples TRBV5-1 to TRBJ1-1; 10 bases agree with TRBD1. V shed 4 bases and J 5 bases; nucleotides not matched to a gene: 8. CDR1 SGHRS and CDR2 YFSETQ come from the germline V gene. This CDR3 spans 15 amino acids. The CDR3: CASSPDRGLSTEAFF. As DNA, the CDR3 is TGCGCCAGCAGCCCCGACAGGGGGCTTTCAACTGAAGCTTTCTTT.

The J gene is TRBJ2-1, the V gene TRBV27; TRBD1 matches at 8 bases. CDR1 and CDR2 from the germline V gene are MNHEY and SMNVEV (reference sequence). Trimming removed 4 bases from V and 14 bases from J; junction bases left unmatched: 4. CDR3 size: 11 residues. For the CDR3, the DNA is TGTGCCAGCAGTTCCGGACAGGGCAAGTTCTTC. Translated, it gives CASSSGQGKFF.

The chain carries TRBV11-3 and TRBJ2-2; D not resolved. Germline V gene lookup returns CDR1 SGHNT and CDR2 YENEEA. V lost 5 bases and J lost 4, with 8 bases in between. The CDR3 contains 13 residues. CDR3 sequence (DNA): TGTGCCAGCAGCCTTGGGCCCACCGGGGAGCTGTTTTTT. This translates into CASSLGPTGELFF.

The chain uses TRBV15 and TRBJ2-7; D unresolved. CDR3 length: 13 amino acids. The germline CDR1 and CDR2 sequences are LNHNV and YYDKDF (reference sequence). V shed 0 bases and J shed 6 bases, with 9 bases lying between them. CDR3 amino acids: CATSRDIYLEQYF. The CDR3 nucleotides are TGTGCCACCAGCAGAGATATCTATCTCGAGCAGTACTTC.

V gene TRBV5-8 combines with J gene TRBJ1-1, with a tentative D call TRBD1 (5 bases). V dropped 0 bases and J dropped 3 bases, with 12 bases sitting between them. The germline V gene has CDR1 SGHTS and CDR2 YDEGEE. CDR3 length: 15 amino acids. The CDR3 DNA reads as TGTGCCAGCAGCTTGGGTTTACGGGGGGACACTGAAGCTTTCTTT. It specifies CASSLGLRGDTEAFF.

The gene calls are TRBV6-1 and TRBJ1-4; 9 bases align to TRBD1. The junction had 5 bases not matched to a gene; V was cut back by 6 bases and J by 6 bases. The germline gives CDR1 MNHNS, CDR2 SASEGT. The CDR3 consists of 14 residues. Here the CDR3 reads CASRDRGLDEKLFF. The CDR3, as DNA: TGTGCCAGCAGGGACAGGGGATTGGATGAAAAACTGTTTTTT.

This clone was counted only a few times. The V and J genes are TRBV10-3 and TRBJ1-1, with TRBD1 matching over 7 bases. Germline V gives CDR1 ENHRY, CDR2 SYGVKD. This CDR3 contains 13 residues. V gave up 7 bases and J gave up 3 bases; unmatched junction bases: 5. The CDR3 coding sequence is TGTGCCATCACGCCAACAGGGGACACTGAAGCTTTCTTT. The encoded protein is CAITPTGDTEAFF.

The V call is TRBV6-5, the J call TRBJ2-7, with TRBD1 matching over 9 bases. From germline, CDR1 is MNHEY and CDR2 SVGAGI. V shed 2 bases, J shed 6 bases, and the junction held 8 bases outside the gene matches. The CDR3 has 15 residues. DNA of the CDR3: TGTGCCAGCAGTTACATTCCGGGACAGGGTTCCGAGCAGTACTTC. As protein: CASSYIPGQGSEQYF.

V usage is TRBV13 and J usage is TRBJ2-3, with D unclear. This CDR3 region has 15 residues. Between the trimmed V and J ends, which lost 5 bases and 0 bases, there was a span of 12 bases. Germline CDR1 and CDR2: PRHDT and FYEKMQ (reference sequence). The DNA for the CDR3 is TGTGCCAGCAGCCCCCACGCGGCAAGCACAGATACGCAGTATTTT. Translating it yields CASSPHAASTDTQYF.

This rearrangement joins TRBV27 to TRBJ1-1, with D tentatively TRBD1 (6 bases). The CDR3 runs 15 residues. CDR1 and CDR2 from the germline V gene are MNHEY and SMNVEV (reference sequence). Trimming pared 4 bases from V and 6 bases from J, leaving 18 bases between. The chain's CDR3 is CASSSVTGTDAEAFF. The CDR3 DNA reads TGTGCCAGCAGTTCCGTGACAGGCACGGACGCTGAAGCTTTCTTT.

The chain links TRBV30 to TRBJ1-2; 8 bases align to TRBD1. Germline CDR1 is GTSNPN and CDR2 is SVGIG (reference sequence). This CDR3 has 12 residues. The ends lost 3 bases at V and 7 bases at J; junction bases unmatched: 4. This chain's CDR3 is CAWRRTGSGYTF. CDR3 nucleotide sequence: TGTGCCTGGAGACGGACAGGGAGTGGCTACACCTTC.

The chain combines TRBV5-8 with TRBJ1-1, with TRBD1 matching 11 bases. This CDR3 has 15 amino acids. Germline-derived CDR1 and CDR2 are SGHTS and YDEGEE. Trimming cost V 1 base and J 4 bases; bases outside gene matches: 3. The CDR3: CASSLRDRGSTEAFF. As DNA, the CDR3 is TGTGCCAGCAGCTTGAGGGACAGGGGGAGCACTGAAGCTTTCTTT. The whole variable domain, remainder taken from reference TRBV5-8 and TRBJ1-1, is EAGVTQSPTHLIKTRGQQATLRCSPISGHTSVYWYQQALGLGLQFLLWYDEGEERNRGNFPPRFSGRQFPNYSSELNVNALELEDSALYLCASSLRDRGSTEAFFGQGTRLTVV.

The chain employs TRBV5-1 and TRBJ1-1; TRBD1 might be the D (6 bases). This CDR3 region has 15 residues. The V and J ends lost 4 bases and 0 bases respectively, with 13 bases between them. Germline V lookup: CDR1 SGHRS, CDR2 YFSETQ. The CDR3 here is CASSNQQGLNTEAFF. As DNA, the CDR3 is TGCGCCAGCAGCAACCAACAGGGCCTGAACACTGAAGCTTTCTTT.

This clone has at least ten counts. In DNA, the CDR3 is TGTGCCAGCATAGCGGGCCCTGGGGGTTCACCCCTCCACTTT. Amino acids: CASIAGPGGSPLHF. The V and J genes are TRBV2 and TRBJ1-6; D perhaps matches TRBD1 (5 bases). Deletions cut 7 bases from V and 9 bases from J, with 16 bases between. The CDR3 contains 14 residues. The V gene's germline CDR1 is SNHLY and CDR2 FYNNEI.

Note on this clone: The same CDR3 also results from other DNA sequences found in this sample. Here the CDR3 reads CASSYSRVYNEQFF. The DNA for the CDR3 is TGTGCCAGCAGTTACTCGAGAGTCTACAATGAGCAGTTCTTC. The chain couples TRBV6-5 to TRBJ2-1; D not resolved. This CDR3 contains 14 residues. Trimming removed 0 bases from V and 3 bases from J, with 6 bases in between. CDR1 MNHEY and CDR2 SVGAGI come from the germline V gene.

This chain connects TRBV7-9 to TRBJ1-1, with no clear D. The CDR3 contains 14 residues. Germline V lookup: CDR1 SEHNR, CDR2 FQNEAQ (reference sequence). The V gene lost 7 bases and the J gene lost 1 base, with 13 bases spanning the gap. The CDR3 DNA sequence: TGTGCCAGCATCACCTTCTCCAGGAACACTGAAGCTTTCTTT. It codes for CASITFSRNTEAFF.

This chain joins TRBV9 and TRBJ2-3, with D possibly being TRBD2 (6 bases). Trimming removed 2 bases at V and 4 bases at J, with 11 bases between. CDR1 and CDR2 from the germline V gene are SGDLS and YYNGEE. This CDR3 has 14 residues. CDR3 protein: CASSVGGRADTQYF. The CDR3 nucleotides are TGTGCCAGCAGCGTGGGAGGCAGGGCAGATACGCAGTATTTT. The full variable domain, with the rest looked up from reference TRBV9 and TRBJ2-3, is DSGVTQTPKHLITATGQRVTLRCSPRSGDLSVYWYQQSLDQGLQFLIQYYNGEERAKGNILERFSAQQFPDLHSELNLSSLELGDSALYFCASSVGGRADTQYFGPGTRLTVL.

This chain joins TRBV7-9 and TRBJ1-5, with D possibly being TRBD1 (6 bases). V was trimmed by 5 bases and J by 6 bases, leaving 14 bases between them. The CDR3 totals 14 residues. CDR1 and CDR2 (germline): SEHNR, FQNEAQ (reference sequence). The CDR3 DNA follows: TGTGCCAGCAGCCTCGGACAGATTGGTCAGCCCCAGCATTTT. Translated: CASSLGQIGQPQHF. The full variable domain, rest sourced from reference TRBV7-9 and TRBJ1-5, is DTGVSQNPRHKITKRGQNVTFRCDPISEHNRLYWYRQTLGQGPEFLTYFQNEAQLEKSRLLSDRFSAERPKGSFSTLEIQRTEQGDSAMYLCASSLGQIGQPQHFGDGTRLSIL.

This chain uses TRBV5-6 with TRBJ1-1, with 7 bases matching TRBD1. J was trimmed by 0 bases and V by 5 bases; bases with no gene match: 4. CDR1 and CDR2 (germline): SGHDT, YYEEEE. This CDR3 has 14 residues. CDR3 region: CASRWDSMNTEAFF. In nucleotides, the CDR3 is TGTGCCAGCAGATGGGACAGCATGAACACTGAAGCTTTCTTT.

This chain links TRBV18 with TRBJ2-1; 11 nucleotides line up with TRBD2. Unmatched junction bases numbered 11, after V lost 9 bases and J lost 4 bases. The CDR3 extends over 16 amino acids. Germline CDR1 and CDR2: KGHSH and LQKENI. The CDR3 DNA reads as TGTGCCAGTTCCGGTCTTACTAGCGGGGGTTACAATGAGCAGTTCTTC. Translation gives CASSGLTSGGYNEQFF.